This T cell receptor (beta chain) was observed in a study of T cells in Graves' hyperthyroidism and ophthalmopathy. Study information: Sampling of peripheral blood happened at initial diagnosis, prior to any treatment.

The CDR3 has 14 amino acids. V lost 6 bases, J lost 3 bases, and 6 bases stayed unmatched. Germline values: CDR1 MNHEY, CDR2 SMNVEV (reference sequence). Ten or more counts support this clonotype. Diagnoses used clinical symptoms, serum thyroxine and TRAb, thyroid ultrasound and orbital computed tomography. Sampled blood dates from first hyperthyroidism diagnosis, and it precedes any ophthalmopathy symptoms. PBMCs were obtained from 7.5 to 10 ml fresh peripheral blood. It was RNA transcripts that yielded the amplified TCR beta CDR3 regions. HTBI primers were the set used in a first-round RT-PCR of the TCR CDR3. MiXCR was run by TCRdb on the multiplex PCR reads, yielding one entry per CDR3 protein. The sample shows nearly 600,000 distinct CDR3 sequences, approximately 13% of them seen only once.

The chain has TRBV27 and TRBJ2-7, with 9 nucleotides matching TRBD1. This clonotype originated in a woman aged 25 to 39 with Graves' hyperthyroidism that later progressed to Graves' ophthalmopathy. The sample was blood. CDR3 coding DNA: TGTGCCAGCAGCTGGACAGGGGAGGACTACGAGCAGTACTTC. Its protein product is CASSWTGEDYEQYF.